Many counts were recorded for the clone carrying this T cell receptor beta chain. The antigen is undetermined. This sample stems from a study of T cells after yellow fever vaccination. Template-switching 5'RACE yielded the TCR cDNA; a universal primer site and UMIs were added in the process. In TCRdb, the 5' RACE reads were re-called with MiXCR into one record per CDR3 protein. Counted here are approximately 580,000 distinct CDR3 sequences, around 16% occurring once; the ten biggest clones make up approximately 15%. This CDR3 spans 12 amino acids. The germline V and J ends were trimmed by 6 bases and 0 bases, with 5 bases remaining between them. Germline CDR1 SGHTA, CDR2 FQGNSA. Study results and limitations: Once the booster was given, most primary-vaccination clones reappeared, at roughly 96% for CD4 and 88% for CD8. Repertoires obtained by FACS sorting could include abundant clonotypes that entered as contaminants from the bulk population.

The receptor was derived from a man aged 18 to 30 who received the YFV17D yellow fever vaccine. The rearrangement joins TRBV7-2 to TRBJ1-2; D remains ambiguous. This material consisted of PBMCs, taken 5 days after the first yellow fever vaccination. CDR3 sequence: CASSYTNYGYTF. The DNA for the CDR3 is TGTGCCAGCAGTTATACTAACTATGGCTACACCTTC.